This TCR beta chain came from a study of cytotoxic CD8 clonotypes in ibrutinib-treated CLL. Study in general: Collecting the response samples happened after a median about twelve months of treatment, with a range of 6 to 36. A mean of around 260,000 productive templates and 100,000 or so productive rearrangements was obtained per sample.

In this sample, this clone turned up a few times. Antigen unknown. The assay was immunoSEQ multiplex PCR, and TCRdb's table has in-frame clones only and misses some. The sample contains some 200,000 clones, 55% to 85% of which appear only once. The study, taken as a whole, reports: Clonality was elevated at ibrutinib response and had returned toward baseline at progression. Baseline clonality, higher than in age-matched healthy donors, tracked circulating CD8+ T-cell counts.

The V segment lost 7 bases and the J segment 6 bases; nucleotides outside the gene matches: 8. This CDR3 is 13 amino acids long. The germline V gene encodes CDR1 SNHLY and CDR2 FYNNEI. The chain uses TRBV2 and TRBJ2-7, with 8 bases aligning to TRBD1. The origin of this receptor is a human donor with chronic lymphocytic leukemia. Sequencing was performed on PBMCs, taken after 24 months of ibrutinib treatment. In DNA, the CDR3 is TGTGCCAGCAAGGGACAGGTCTTTGGCGAGCAGTACTTC. As protein: CASKGQVFGEQYF.